Listed here are 22 T cell receptor beta chains from one sample, sequenced in a study of T cell responses to AZD1222 COVID-19 vaccine. Profiling relied on immunoSEQ multiplex PCR, and the TCRdb table lists in-frame clones only, not all of them. The sample holds around 200,000 clones, approximately 94% seen once. The source material was peripheral blood, sampled 28 days after the second AZD1222 dose. These receptors originate from an adult who received the AZD1222 COVID-19 vaccine.

The chain links TRBV6-5 to TRBJ2-1, with 11 bases that match TRBD2. This CDR3 has 14 amino acids. V gave up 6 bases and J gave up 8 bases; unmatched junction bases: 6. Germline V gene lookup returns CDR1 MNHEY and CDR2 SVGAGI. CDR3 in amino acids: CASRIAGGGDEQFF. The CDR3, as DNA: TGTGCCAGCAGGATAGCGGGAGGGGGAGATGAGCAGTTCTTC.

This clone showed up just a few times. This sequence joins TRBV19 and TRBJ2-1, with 14 bases fitting TRBD2. The CDR3 consists of 16 residues. The germline CDR1 and CDR2 sequences are LNHDA and SQIVND (reference sequence). V shed 9 bases, J shed 8 bases, and the junction held 12 bases outside the gene matches. The CDR3 coding sequence is TGTGCCAGCCGGAGACTAGCGGGGGGGCTGGGAGATGAGCAGTTCTTC. It translates to CASRRLAGGLGDEQFF.

V gene TRBV11-3 combines with J gene TRBJ1-2; 9 bases map to TRBD1. V gave up 6 bases and J gave up 3 bases; unmatched junction bases: 8. Germline loops: CDR1 SGHNT, CDR2 YENEEA. This CDR3 comprises 15 residues. CDR3 bases: TGTGCCAGCAGTCTTACAGGGGGCGCGGACTATGGCTACACCTTC. Its protein product is CASSLTGGADYGYTF. Full variable domain (missing parts from reference TRBV11-3 and TRBJ1-2): EAGVVQSPRYKIIEKKQPVAFWCNPISGHNTLYWYLQNLGQGPELLIRYENEEAVDDSQLPKDRFSAERLKGVDSTLKIQPAELGDSAVYLCASSLTGGADYGYTFGSGTRLTVV.

Here the CDR3 DNA reads TGTGCCAGCAGCCCCGGTGGGGTGGTTGCTGACTATGGCTACACCTTC. It is translated as CASSPGGVVADYGYTF. The chain combines TRBV9 with TRBJ1-2; D call uncertain. Deletions cut 4 bases from V and 3 bases from J, with 19 bases between. This CDR3 has 16 residues. Germline assignment: CDR1 SGDLS and CDR2 YYNGEE. Full variable domain (outside the CDR3, taken from reference TRBV9 and TRBJ1-2): DSGVTQTPKHLITATGQRVTLRCSPRSGDLSVYWYQQSLDQGLQFLIQYYNGEERAKGNILERFSAQQFPDLHSELNLSSLELGDSALYFCASSPGGVVADYGYTFGSGTRLTVV.

The CDR3 here is CASSLSAHEQYF. The CDR3 nucleotides are TGTGCCAGCAGTTTAAGTGCCCACGAGCAGTACTTC. This chain uses TRBV12-3 or TRBV12-4 with TRBJ2-7, with D uncertain. Trimming removed 2 bases from V and 5 bases from J, with 7 bases in between. The CDR3 runs 12 residues.

The rearrangement joins TRBV19 to TRBJ1-5; D not resolved. Deletions cut 3 bases from V and 0 bases from J, with 6 bases between. The length of the CDR3 is 14 residues. Germline CDR1 is LNHDA and CDR2 is SQIVND (reference sequence). The CDR3 bases are TGTGCCAGTAGTATTGTCGCTAGCAATCAGCCCCAGCATTTT. Encoded protein: CASSIVASNQPQHF.

The V call is TRBV4-1, the J call TRBJ1-6; unclear D gene. V lost 5 bases, J lost 9 bases, and 17 bases lay in between. Germline V lookup: CDR1 MGHRA, CDR2 YSYEKL. The CDR3 totals 15 residues. Here the CDR3 reads CASSTLPPGLSPLHF. The CDR3 DNA follows: TGCGCCAGCAGCACGCTGCCCCCCGGGCTTTCACCCCTCCACTTT.

This chain uses TRBV2 with TRBJ2-3; perhaps TRBD1 as D (6 bases). The germline V gene has CDR1 SNHLY and CDR2 FYNNEI. This CDR3 spans 12 amino acids. The CDR3 protein is CPMWGPRDTQYF. DNA for the CDR3: TGTCCTATGTGGGGGCCTAGAGATACGCAGTATTTT.

The gene calls are TRBV28 and TRBJ1-6; TRBD1 might be the D (5 bases). V lost 1 base, J lost 8 bases, and 6 bases lay in between. The CDR3 is 13 amino acids. CDR1 and CDR2 (germline): MDHEN, SYDVKM. The CDR3 sequence: CASSLLTDSPLHF. As DNA, the CDR3 is TGTGCCAGCAGTTTATTGACAGATTCACCCCTCCACTTT.

The chain couples TRBV12-3 or TRBV12-4 to TRBJ2-1; D is uncertain. CDR3 size: 10 residues. The V and J ends lost 3 bases and 12 bases respectively, with 6 bases between them. The CDR3 nucleotides read TGTGCCAGCAGTTTGCGGAGGCAGTTCTTC. It encodes CASSLRRQFF.

This clone was counted between two and nine times. This chain links TRBV2 with TRBJ1-2, with 7 bases that match TRBD1. The CDR3 covers 14 residues. CDR1 is SNHLY, CDR2 FYNNEI, per germline. V gave up 8 bases and J gave up 7 bases; unmatched junction bases: 13. The CDR3 DNA is TGTGCCAGCGCCATCCTAATGGAGGGGGCTGGCTACACCTTC. Residues: CASAILMEGAGYTF.

The rearrangement links TRBV25-1 to TRBJ2-3; TRBD2 matches 8 bases. Trimming took 2 bases from V and 4 from J; bases not matched to a gene: 11. Germline V gene sequence: CDR1 MGHDK, CDR2 SYGVNS. The CDR3 spans 17 residues. The CDR3 spells CASSEGEGGREADTQYF. The CDR3 DNA sequence: TGTGCCAGCAGTGAAGGCGAAGGGGGGCGGGAGGCAGATACGCAGTATTTT.

This sequence joins TRBV19 and TRBJ1-1; the D is unclear. The ends were cut back, 2 bases at V and 5 bases at J, with 9 bases in the middle. Per the germline V gene, CDR1 is LNHDA and CDR2 is SQIVND (reference sequence). This CDR3 region has 13 residues. The CDR3 DNA reads as TGTGCCAGTAGTATATATTACCCAACTGAAGCTTTCTTT. Protein: CASSIYYPTEAFF.

The chain couples TRBV6-5 to TRBJ1-3; 7 bases agree with TRBD1. J gave up 0 bases and V 5 bases, and 1 base lay outside the gene matches. The CDR3 runs to 14 residues. The germline gives CDR1 MNHEY, CDR2 SVGAGI. Here the CDR3 reads CASSPGGSGNTIYF. CDR3 bases: TGTGCCAGCAGTCCAGGGGGCTCTGGAAACACCATATATTTT.

J is TRBJ1-6 and V is TRBV11-2; D remains ambiguous. This CDR3 has 16 amino acids. Germline V gene data show CDR1 as SGHAT and CDR2 as FQNNGV. The V end was cut by 5 bases, the J end by 7 bases, with 18 bases between. The CDR3 sequence: CASSQSPAPLNSPLHF. The CDR3 nucleotides read TGTGCCAGCAGCCAAAGTCCAGCGCCTCTAAATTCACCCCTCCACTTT.

This chain connects TRBV19 to TRBJ2-6; D is unclear. The ends were cut back, 6 bases at V and 4 bases at J, with 7 bases in the middle. This CDR3 is 13 amino acids long. Germline V gene data show CDR1 as LNHDA and CDR2 as SQIVND (reference sequence). For the CDR3, the DNA is TGTGCCAGTAGAGTGGCAGGGGCCAACGTCCTGACTTTC. Translating it yields CASRVAGANVLTF.

The chain couples TRBV12-3 or TRBV12-4 to TRBJ1-1; D is uncertain. The CDR3 is 13 residues long. V was shortened by 0 bases and J by 5 bases, with 7 bases between the two germline ends. The CDR3 here is CASSLAEGTEAFF. CDR3 bases: TGTGCCAGCAGTTTAGCAGAGGGTACTGAAGCTTTCTTT.

CDR3 sequence (DNA): TGTGCCACCAGTGCGGGCAGCTATAGCAATCAGCCCCAGCATTTT. Translation gives CATSAGSYSNQPQHF. This sequence joins TRBV24-1 and TRBJ1-5, with D unclear. Trimming removed 5 bases from V and 0 bases from J, with 10 bases in between. Germline assignment: CDR1 KGHDR and CDR2 SFDVKD. This CDR3 is built from 15 residues.

The rearrangement uses TRBV7-6 and TRBJ2-7; 7 positions match TRBD1. This CDR3 is 16 amino acids long. Germline loops: CDR1 SGHVS, CDR2 FNYEAQ. Unmatched junction bases numbered 10, after V lost 5 bases and J lost 0 bases. This CDR3 is CASSPRDSSYSYEQYF. For the CDR3, the DNA is TGTGCCAGCAGCCCGAGGGACAGCTCCTACTCCTACGAGCAGTACTTC.

This clone has a handful of counts. The genes are TRBV6-1 and TRBJ2-7, with 10 bases aligning to TRBD1. The germline V gene encodes CDR1 MNHNS and CDR2 SASEGT. With V trimmed by 1 base and J by 0 bases, 0 bases remained unmatched. The CDR3 has 15 amino acids. The CDR3 DNA reads TGTGCCAGCAGTGAAGGGACAGGGGGCTCCTACGAGCAGTACTTC. This translates into CASSEGTGGSYEQYF.

The V and J genes are TRBV5-1 and TRBJ1-1; D is ambiguous. Germline values: CDR1 SGHRS, CDR2 YFSETQ. This CDR3 spans 13 amino acids. Trimming left V 5 bases short and J 5 bases short, with 13 bases between. This CDR3 reads CASSVARGTEAFF. The CDR3 DNA is TGCGCCAGCAGTGTGGCCCGAGGGACTGAAGCTTTCTTT.

The V call is TRBV6-2 or TRBV6-3, the J call TRBJ1-5; unclear D gene. This CDR3 has 15 residues. Per the germline V gene, CDR1 is MNHEY and CDR2 is SVGEGT. Deletions cut 2 bases from V and 2 bases from J, with 10 bases between. The CDR3 coding sequence is TGTGCCAGCAGTTACCCGCAAGATGGCAATCAGCCCCAGCATTTT. It encodes CASSYPQDGNQPQHF.